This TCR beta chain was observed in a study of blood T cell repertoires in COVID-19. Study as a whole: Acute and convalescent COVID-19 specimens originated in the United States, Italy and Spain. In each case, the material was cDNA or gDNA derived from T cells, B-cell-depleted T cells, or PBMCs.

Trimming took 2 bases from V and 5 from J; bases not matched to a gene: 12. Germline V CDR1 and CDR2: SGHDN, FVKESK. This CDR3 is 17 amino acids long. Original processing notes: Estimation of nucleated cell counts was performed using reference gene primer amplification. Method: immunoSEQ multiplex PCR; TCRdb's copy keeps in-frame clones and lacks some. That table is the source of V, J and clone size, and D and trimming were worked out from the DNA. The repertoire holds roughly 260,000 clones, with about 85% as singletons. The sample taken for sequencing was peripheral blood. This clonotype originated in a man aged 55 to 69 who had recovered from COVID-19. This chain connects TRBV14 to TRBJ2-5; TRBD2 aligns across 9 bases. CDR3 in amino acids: CASSQRLVAGGLETQYF. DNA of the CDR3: TGTGCCAGCAGCCAACGGCTGGTCGCGGGGGGGCTTGAGACCCAGTACTTC.